The 4 T cell receptor beta chains given below trace back to one sample, sequenced in a study of chemoradiotherapy in HPV16-positive cancers. Using immunoSEQ multiplex PCR, the repertoire was profiled, and TCRdb retains in-frame clones only, with some absent. The repertoire has 12,000 or so clones, about 85% of them found once; the top ten carry about 5.8%. Sample: blood, taken from a patient who underwent chemoradiotherapy. These receptors were collected from a human donor with HPV-associated anogenital cancer.

The chain carries TRBV11-2 and TRBJ2-5; D gene ambiguous. The CDR3 is made up of 17 amino acids. Germline V gene data show CDR1 as SGHAT and CDR2 as FQNNGV. V dropped 1 base and J dropped 2 bases, with 17 bases sitting between them. CDR3 protein: CASSLAVGLAAQETQYF. CDR3 in DNA: TGTGCCAGCAGCTTAGCAGTGGGCTTGGCGGCACAAGAGACCCAGTACTTC. Full variable domain (missing parts from reference TRBV11-2 and TRBJ2-5): EAGVAQSPRYKIIEKRQSVAFWCNPISGHATLYWYQQILGQGPKLLIQFQNNGVVDDSQLPKDRFSAERLKGVDSTLKIQPAKLEDSAVYLCASSLAVGLAAQETQYFGPGTRLLVL.

J is TRBJ2-5 and V is TRBV7-2; a weak D match, TRBD2 (5 bases). With 7 bases removed from V and 4 bases from J, the gap between germline ends came to 19 bases. The germline V gene encodes CDR1 SGHTA and CDR2 FQGNSA. The CDR3 is 15 residues long. Here the CDR3 DNA reads TGTGCCAGCACCCATAGTTCGGGGTGGGGAGAGACCCAGTACTTC. Amino acids: CASTHSSGWGETQYF.

The chain links TRBV9 to TRBJ2-1, with 12 bases that match TRBD2. V lost 0 bases to trimming and J lost 8 bases; unmatched junction nucleotides: 3. The CDR3 is 15 amino acids. CDR1 and CDR2 (germline): SGDLS, YYNGEE. CDR3 residues: CASSVASGGADEQFF. DNA of the CDR3: TGTGCCAGCAGCGTAGCTAGCGGGGGGGCAGATGAGCAGTTCTTC.

Only a few counts were recorded for this clone. The V gene is TRBV5-1, the J gene TRBJ1-1, with D perhaps TRBD1 (5 bases). Trimming cost V 5 bases and J 1 base, with 9 bases left between them. Germline V gives CDR1 SGHRS, CDR2 YFSETQ. This CDR3 comprises 13 residues. CDR3 residues: CASSTGGNTEAFF. CDR3 bases: TGCGCCAGCAGTACGGGGGGGAACACTGAAGCTTTCTTT.